One T cell receptor beta chain is described in this entry. The germline gives CDR1 SGDLS, CDR2 YYNGEE. Trimming removed 3 bases from V and 5 bases from J; junction bases left unmatched: 9. The CDR3 is made up of 15 amino acids. The sample comes from a study of OX40 agonist ivuxolimab in advanced cancers. Using immunoSEQ multiplex PCR, the repertoire was profiled, and TCRdb retains in-frame clones only, with some absent. Of fewer than 90,000 clones listed, over 75% are singletons. The rearrangement links TRBV9 to TRBJ2-3; TRBD1 matches at 7 bases. This material consisted of CD4+ or CD8+ T cells sorted from blood, taken in a trial of the OX40 agonist ivuxolimab. This receptor was taken from an adult with an advanced solid tumor such as melanoma, head and neck, liver or kidney cancer. CDR3 nucleotide sequence: TGTGCCAGCAGCGCTTCCGGGACAGAGATAGATACGCAGTATTTT. Translation gives CASSASGTEIDTQYF.